This T cell receptor beta chain was obtained from a study of glioma-infiltrating T cells after dendritic cell vaccination. The time point denotes: after dendritic cell vaccination, including at tumor progression/relapse. The sample holds one count of this clone. Assay used: immunoSEQ multiplex PCR; TCRdb lists only in-frame clones, some missing. The top ten hold around 2.6% of the sample, which has more than 95,000 clones, 85% to 90% seen once. Germline assignment: CDR1 MGHDK and CDR2 SYGVNS. The CDR3 is made up of 13 amino acids. J gave up 5 bases and V 6 bases, and 1 base lay outside the gene matches.

This specimen consisted of blood, obtained after dendritic cell vaccination. This sequence joins TRBV25-1 and TRBJ1-4, with 9 nucleotides matching TRBD1. This receptor was taken from a human donor with glioblastoma. CDR3 sequence (DNA): TGTGCCAGCAGGGGACAGGGAAATGAAAAACTGTTTTTT. Amino acid sequence: CASRGQGNEKLFF. The full variable domain, its missing parts supplied by reference TRBV25-1 and TRBJ1-4, is EADIYQTPRYLVIGTGKKITLECSQTMGHDKMYWYQQDPGMELHLIHYSYGVNSTEKGDLSSESTVSRIRTEHFPLTLESARPSHTSQYLCASRGQGNEKLFFGSGTQLSVL.